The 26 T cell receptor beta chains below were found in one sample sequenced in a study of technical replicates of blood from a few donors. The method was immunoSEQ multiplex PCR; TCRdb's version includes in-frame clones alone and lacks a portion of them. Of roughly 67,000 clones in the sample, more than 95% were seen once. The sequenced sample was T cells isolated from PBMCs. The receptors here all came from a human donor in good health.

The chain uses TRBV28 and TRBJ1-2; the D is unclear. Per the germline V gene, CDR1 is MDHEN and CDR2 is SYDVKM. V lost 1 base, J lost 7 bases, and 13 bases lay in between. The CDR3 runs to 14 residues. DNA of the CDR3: TGTGCCAGCAGTTTATCGGTTCAGGTCGTTGGCTACACCTTC. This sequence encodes CASSLSVQVVGYTF.

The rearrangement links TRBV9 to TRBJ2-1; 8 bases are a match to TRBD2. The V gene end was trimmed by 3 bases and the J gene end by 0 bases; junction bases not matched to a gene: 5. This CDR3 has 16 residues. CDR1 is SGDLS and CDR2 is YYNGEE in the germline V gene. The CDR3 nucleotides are TGTGCCAGCAGCGCCGTAGCGGGATTCTCCTACAATGAGCAGTTCTTC. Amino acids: CASSAVAGFSYNEQFF.

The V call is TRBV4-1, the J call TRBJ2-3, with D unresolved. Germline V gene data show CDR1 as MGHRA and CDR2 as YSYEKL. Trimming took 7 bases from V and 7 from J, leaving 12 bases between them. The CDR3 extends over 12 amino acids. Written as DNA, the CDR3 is TGCGCCAGCATCTCTAACGACAATACGCAGTATTTT. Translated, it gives CASISNDNTQYF.

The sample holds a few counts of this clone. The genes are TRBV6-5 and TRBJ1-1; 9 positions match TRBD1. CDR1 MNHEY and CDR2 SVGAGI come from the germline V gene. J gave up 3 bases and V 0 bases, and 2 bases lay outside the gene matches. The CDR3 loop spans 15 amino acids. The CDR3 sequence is CASSYSRDRDTEAFF. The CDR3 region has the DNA TGTGCCAGCAGTTACTCCCGGGACAGGGACACTGAAGCTTTCTTT.

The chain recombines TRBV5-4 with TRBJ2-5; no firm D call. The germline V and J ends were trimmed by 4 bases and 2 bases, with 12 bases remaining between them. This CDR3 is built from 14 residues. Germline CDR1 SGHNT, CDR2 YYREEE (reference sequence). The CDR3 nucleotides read TGTGCCAGCAGCCCCTTGACTGAGCAAGAGACCCAGTACTTC. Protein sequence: CASSPLTEQETQYF. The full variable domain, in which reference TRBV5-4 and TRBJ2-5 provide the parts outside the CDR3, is ETGVTQSPTHLIKTRGQQVTLRCSSQSGHNTVSWYQQALGQGPQFIFQYYREEENGRGNFPPRFSGLQFPNYSSELNVNALELDDSALYLCASSPLTEQETQYFGPGTRLLVL.

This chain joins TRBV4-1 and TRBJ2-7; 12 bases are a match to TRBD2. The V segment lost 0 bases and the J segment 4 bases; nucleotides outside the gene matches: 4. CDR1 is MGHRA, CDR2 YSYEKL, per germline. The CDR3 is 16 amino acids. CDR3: CASSQDSLAGGYEQYF. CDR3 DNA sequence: TGCGCCAGCAGCCAAGACTCACTAGCGGGGGGTTACGAGCAGTACTTC.

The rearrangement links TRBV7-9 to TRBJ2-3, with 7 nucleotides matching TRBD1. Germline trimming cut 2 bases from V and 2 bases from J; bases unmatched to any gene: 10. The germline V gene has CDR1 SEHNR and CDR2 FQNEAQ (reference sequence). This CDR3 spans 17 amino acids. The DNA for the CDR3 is TGTGCCAGCAGCTTAAACTTAGGGGGCCTACTCACAGATACGCAGTATTTT. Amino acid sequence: CASSLNLGGLLTDTQYF.

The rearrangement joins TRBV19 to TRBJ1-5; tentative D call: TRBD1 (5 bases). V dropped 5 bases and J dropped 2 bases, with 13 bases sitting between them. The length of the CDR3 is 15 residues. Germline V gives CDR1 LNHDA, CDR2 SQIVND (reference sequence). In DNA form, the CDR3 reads TGTGCCAGTAGTCGGGGGGGTTCGGGCAATCAGCCCCAGCATTTT. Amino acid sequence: CASSRGGSGNQPQHF. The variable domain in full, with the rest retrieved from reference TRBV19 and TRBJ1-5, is DGGITQSPKYLFRKEGQNVTLSCEQNLNHDAMYWYRQDPGQGLRLIYYSQIVNDFQKGDIAEGYSVSREKKESFPLTVTSAQKNPTAFYLCASSRGGSGNQPQHFGDGTRLSIL.

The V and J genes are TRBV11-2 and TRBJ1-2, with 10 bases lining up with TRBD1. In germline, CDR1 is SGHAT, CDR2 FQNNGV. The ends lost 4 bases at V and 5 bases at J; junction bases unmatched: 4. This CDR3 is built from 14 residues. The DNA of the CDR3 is TGTGCCAGCAGCTCAAGGACAGGGGGGTATGGCTACACCTTC. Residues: CASSSRTGGYGYTF.

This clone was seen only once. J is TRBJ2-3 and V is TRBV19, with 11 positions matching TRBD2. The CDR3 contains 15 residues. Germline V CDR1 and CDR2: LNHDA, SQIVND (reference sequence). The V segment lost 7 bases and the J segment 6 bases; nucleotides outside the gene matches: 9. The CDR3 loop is CASMSTSGGGDTQYF. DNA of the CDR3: TGTGCCAGTATGTCCACTAGCGGGGGAGGTGATACGCAGTATTTT.

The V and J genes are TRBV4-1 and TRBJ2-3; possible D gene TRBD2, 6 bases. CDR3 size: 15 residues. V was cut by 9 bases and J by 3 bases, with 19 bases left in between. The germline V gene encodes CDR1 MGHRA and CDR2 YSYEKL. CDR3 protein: CASGLGRLGTDTQYF. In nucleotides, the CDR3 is TGCGCCAGTGGCCTAGGGAGACTAGGGACAGATACGCAGTATTTT.

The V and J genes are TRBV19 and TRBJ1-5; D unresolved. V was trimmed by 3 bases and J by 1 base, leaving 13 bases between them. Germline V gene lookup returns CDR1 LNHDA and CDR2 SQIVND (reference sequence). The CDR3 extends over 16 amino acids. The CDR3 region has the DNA TGTGCCAGTAGTATGGCTTGGGCCGCGAGCAATCAGCCCCAGCATTTT. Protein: CASSMAWAASNQPQHF.

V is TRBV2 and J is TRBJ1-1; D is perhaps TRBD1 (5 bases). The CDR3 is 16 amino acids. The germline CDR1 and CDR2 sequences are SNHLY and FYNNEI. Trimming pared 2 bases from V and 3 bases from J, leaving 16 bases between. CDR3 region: CASSESGVGSDTEAFF. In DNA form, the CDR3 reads TGTGCCAGCAGTGAATCGGGGGTGGGATCGGACACTGAAGCTTTCTTT.

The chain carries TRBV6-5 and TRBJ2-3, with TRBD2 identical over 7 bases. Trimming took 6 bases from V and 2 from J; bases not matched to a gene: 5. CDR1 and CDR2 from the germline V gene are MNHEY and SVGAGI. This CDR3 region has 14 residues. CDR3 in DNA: TGTGCCAGCAGCACTAGCGCTTACACAGATACGCAGTATTTT. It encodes CASSTSAYTDTQYF.

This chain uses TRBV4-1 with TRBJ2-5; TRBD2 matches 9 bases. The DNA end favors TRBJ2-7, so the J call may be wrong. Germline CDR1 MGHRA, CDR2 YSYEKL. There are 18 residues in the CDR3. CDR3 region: CASSQVGGRAQGKHEQYF. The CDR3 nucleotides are TGCGCCAGCAGCCAAGTGGGCGGGAGGGCCCAAGGGAAGCACGAGCAGTACTTC.

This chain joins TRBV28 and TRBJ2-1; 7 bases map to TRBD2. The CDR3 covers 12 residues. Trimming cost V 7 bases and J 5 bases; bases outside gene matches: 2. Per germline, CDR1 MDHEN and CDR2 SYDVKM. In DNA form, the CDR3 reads TGTGCCAGCATAAGCGGGAACAATGAGCAGTTCTTC. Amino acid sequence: CASISGNNEQFF.

The CDR3 sequence: CASQPWETGVAYSNTGELFF. CDR3 DNA: TGCGCCAGTCAACCCTGGGAGACAGGGGTTGCTTATTCGAACACCGGGGAGCTGTTTTTT. The chain couples TRBV4-1 to TRBJ2-2; 8 nucleotides align to TRBD1. Trimming took 9 bases from V and 0 from J; bases not matched to a gene: 21. The CDR3 is 20 amino acids. Germline V lookup: CDR1 MGHRA, CDR2 YSYEKL.

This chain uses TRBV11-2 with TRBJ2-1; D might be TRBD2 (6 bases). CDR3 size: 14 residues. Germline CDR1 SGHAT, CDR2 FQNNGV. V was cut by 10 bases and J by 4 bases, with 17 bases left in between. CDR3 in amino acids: CATTALAMYNEQFF. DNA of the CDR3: TGTGCCACTACGGCACTAGCTATGTACAATGAGCAGTTCTTC.

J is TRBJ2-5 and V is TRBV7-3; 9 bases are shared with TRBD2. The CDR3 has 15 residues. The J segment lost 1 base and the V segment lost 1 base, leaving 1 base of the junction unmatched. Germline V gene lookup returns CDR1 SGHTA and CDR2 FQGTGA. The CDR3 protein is CASSLSGGAQETQYF. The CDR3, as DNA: TGTGCCAGCAGCTTAAGCGGGGGGGCCCAAGAGACCCAGTACTTC. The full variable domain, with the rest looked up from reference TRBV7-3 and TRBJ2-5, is GAGVSQTPSNKVTEKGKYVELRCDPISGHTALYWYRQSLGQGPEFLIYFQGTGAADDSGLPNDRFFAVRPEGSVSTLKIQRTERGDSAVYLCASSLSGGAQETQYFGPGTRLLVL.

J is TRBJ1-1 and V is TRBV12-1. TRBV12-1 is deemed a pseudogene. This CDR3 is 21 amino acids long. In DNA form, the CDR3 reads TGTGCCAGCAGCTTTGCGGGGGGGAAGGGGGAAACAGAAAGTATGAACACTGAAGCTTTCTTT. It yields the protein CASSFAGGKGETESMNTEAFF.

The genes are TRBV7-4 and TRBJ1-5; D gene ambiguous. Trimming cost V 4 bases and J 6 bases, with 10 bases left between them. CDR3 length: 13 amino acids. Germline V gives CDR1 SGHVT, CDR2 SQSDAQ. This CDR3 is CASSYYKVQPQHF. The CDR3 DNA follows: TGTGCCAGCAGCTACTACAAGGTTCAGCCCCAGCATTTT.

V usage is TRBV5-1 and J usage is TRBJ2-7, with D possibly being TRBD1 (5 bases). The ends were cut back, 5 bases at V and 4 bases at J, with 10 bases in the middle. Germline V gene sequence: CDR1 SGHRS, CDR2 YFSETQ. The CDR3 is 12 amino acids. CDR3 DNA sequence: TGCGCCAGCAGTTTGTCAGGGTACGAGCAGTACTTC. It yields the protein CASSLSGYEQYF.

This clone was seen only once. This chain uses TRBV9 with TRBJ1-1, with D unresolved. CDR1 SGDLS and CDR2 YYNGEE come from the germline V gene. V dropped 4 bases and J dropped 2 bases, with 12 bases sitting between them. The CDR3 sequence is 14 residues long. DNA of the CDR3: TGTGCCAGCAGCCCTGCCGGGAGTAACACTGAAGCTTTCTTT. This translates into CASSPAGSNTEAFF.

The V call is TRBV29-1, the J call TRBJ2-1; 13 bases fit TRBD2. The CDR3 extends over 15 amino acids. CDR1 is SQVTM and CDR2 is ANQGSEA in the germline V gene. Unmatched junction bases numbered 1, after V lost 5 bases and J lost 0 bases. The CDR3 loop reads CSVRLAGGSYNEQFF. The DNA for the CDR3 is TGCAGCGTTCGACTAGCGGGAGGCTCCTACAATGAGCAGTTCTTC.

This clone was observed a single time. The CDR3 DNA is TGTGCCAGCAGCGGTGGGACAGGGGTAATCTACGAGCAGTACTTC. Translated: CASSGGTGVIYEQYF. J is TRBJ2-7 and V is TRBV5-4, with 10 bases that match TRBD1. J was trimmed by 3 bases and V by 4 bases; bases with no gene match: 7. Germline V CDR1 and CDR2: SGHNT, YYREEE (reference sequence). This CDR3 is 15 amino acids long.

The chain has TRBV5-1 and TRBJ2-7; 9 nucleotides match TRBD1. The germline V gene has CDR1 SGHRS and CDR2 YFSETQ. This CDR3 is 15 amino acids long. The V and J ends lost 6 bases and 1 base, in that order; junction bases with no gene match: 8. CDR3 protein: CASNIQGAGSYEQYF. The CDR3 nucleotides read TGCGCCAGCAACATACAGGGGGCAGGTTCCTACGAGCAGTACTTC.